This T cell receptor beta chain was obtained from a study of cytomegalovirus exposure and HLA in healthy donors listed by TCRdb under 2017. About the full investigation: An earlier analysis of about 560 of the donors reported around 280 Gb of sequence data and some 110 million unique TCR beta sequences obtained from some 200 million T cells. The genetic ancestry cluster associated with self-reported Caucasian donors included around 76% of the approximately 430 genotyped donors. In a later analysis, previously published TCR beta repertoires from roughly 710 donors were re-analyzed and high-resolution HLA genotyping was added so that TCR occurrence patterns could be studied. Rather than using new phenotypic data, the later analysis identified candidate immune exposures from TCR beta sequences and from how often those sequences occurred across donors. Because of strong linkage in the cohort, four to six DR-DQ haplotypes were treated as single units for association and clustering. A later genetic analysis took genome-wide SNP genotypes for about 55% of the roughly 670 donors and used that subset as a discovery cohort. On average, roughly 250,000 unique TCR beta nucleotide sequences were sequenced per donor among roughly 430 genotyped donors of the cohort, with roughly 18% of those sequences being non-productive. Every repertoire in the discovery cohort had been generated on one and the same sequencing platform. An earlier analysis of around 540 of the donors applied high-throughput TCR beta sequencing to assess whether each TCR beta V gene segment acted as functional or pseudogenic. About 280 gigabases of sequencing data and approximately 92 million unique TCR sequences made up an early release that covered several hundred HLA-typed donors. The aim of the study was to test whether cataloging public T cell receptors could identify signatures of past pathogen exposure. Along with the 666-subject first cohort, a separate validation cohort of roughly 110 different subjects was used. Donor age, sex, ethnicity and CMV serostatus were compiled together with the repertoire data. Typing coverage varied by locus: roughly 620-630 donors for A, B, C, DRB1 and DQB1; more than 500 for DQA1; nearly 610 for DPA1; more than 450 for DPB1. To predict cytomegalovirus infection status, the study combined high-throughput TCR immunosequencing, statistical association of individual TCRs with disease status, and machine learning. HLA typing covered class I and class II loci at four-digit resolution. The study used immunosequencing to profile the T cell repertoires of more than 650 subjects and linked those repertoires to cytomegalovirus serostatus. Results and caveats for the whole study, not just this receptor: Linkage disequilibrium might explain the correlated functional status among segregating V segments, but an unknown experimental factor could not be ruled out. According to the authors, the approach could potentially be generalized to other disease states and immunological phenotypes. A further reported finding was that TCR beta sequences accurately predicted the HLA-A and HLA-B alleles for most subjects in the first cohort. V-gene and J-gene trimming of TCR beta chains was associated with a missense DCLRE1C variant in a later genetic analysis, and the association was replicated in an independent cohort. Several of the top co-occurrence clusters appeared to be linked to parvovirus B19, influenza, CMV and Epstein-Barr virus, according to a later analysis. The 87-base-pair reads could not distinguish some IMGT-functional V segments, including TRBV6-2 and TRBV6-3, so those segments were excluded. A few of the identified cytomegalovirus-associated TCR beta chains were confirmed in vitro to be specific for cytomegalovirus antigens. The study listed around 160 TCR beta chains as associated with cytomegalovirus. The only immune exposure information available for the cohort was CMV serostatus. The earlier analysis of nearly 600 of the donors excluded some 16 rarely observed V segments, including chromosome 9 orphons, because counts were too low. Specific HLA alleles were associated with 15,000 to 20,000 TCR beta sequences at a false discovery rate of 0.05 in a later analysis. A group of highly shared sequence variants was considered likely to be a technical artifact of the sequencing pipeline. Strong co-occurrence of HLA alleles, especially DR and DQ, made assigning TCR associations to individual alleles difficult. A later analysis found that HLA-associated TCR beta chains were more clonally expanded and had lower generation probabilities than equally common non-associated chains. Roughly uniform sequencing depth across donors was assumed in presence/absence analyses, although this assumption may not hold. An earlier analysis of some 560 of the donors showed that most TCR beta V segments appeared in productive rearrangements either about 87% or about 30% of the time, which broadly matched IMGT annotations. According to a later analysis, most CMV-associated TCR beta chains appeared to be HLA-restricted, and the HLA associations seemed to be driven largely by CMV exposure. In a later analysis, the rate of TCR association differed among HLA loci, with DRB1 alleles having the most associated TCRs and HLA-C alleles having the fewest. Because some donors lacked HLA typing at each locus, the association tests relied only on the typed subset. Most TCR sequences were seen in very few donors, while some public TCRs were found in many individuals. In a later genetic analysis, fewer N-insertions in productive TCRs were reported among donors in an Asian-associated ancestry cluster than the roughly 640-donor mean. The cohort was sequenced for TCR beta chains only, and without alpha or paired-chain data the features that could be detected were limited. Cytomegalovirus status was reported to be diagnosed by the classifier with high specificity and sensitivity in both the original and validation cohorts.

The cohort consisted of more than 650 healthy bone marrow donors. All cohort members were sampled while nominally healthy, although unrecorded immune exposures were likely present. The donor was CMV seronegative and was included in the group of 352 seronegative cohort members. Every donor gave a peripheral blood sample, and the peripheral blood mononuclear cells from that sample were used for TCR beta sequencing. Genomic DNA extraction from the blood cell samples was performed with the Qiagen DNeasy Blood Extraction Kit. V is cut back by 5 bases and J by 7 bases, with 7 bases in the junction unmatched. Reading from cysteine to phenylalanine, the CDR3 counts 14 amino acids. Just the 42-base CDR3 DNA is kept, in frame starting at base 1. CDR1 and CDR2 are read off the germline V gene (reference sequence) as LNHDA and SQIVND. The library relied on the immunoSEQ multiplex PCR assay. The multiplex PCR relied on a mix of 60 forward primers for TCR Vbeta segments and 13 reverse primers for TCR Jbeta segments. The CDR3 region of rearranged TCR beta genes was amplified from genomic DNA by a multiplex PCR assay. Amplified TCR beta libraries were sequenced as 87-base-pair reads on the Illumina HiSeq System. The published analysis was carried out like this. A later analysis counted tens of millions of unique TCR beta chains across the 500 to 850 repertoires, and 10 million to 12 million of these chains were shared by at least two donors. To remove PCR and sequencing errors, raw reads were error-corrected and collapsed into unique sequences using a nearest-neighbor algorithm that merged closely related sequences. Alignment of CDR3 sequences to IMGT reference sequences was used to assign V, D and J gene segments. For a sequence to be retained, at least a six-nucleotide match to both a V gene segment and a J gene segment was required. Rearrangements were called productive when the CDR3 lacked stop codons and stayed in frame with V and J; all others were non-productive. Following IMGT convention, CDR3 was defined as the stretch from the second conserved V-encoded cysteine up to the conserved J-encoded phenylalanine. The earlier analysis of about 640 of the donors excluded any sequence lacking an unambiguous match to a single V gene segment. An earlier analysis of a few hundred of the donors classified V segments as functional when productive rearrangements were above 56.7% and as segregating when the standard deviation between donors was above 5%. A statistical classification framework was built to diagnose cytomegalovirus status from the catalog of TCR beta chain sequences. In a later analysis, TCR nucleotide sequences were compared against IMGT/GENE-DB human TR gene sequences so that V and J genes could be assigned. Using the TCRdist pipeline, a later analysis assigned CDR3 sequences along with most-parsimonious VDJ recombination scenarios. In a later analysis, each TCR beta chain was defined by its CDR3 amino acid sequence together with its V-gene family, and reads without a unique V-gene family were excluded. As a way to deal with suspected cross-contamination and a sequencing artifact, a later analysis dropped 450 to 600 nucleotide sequences that were highly shared and had low generation probability. For each public chain, a later analysis derived a clonal expansion index from normalized ranks of inferred template counts within each repertoire. In a later analysis, generation probabilities were computed using a VDJ recombination model fitted to out-of-frame rearrangements, and the results were checked against IGoR. In a later analysis, TCR-TCR, TCR-HLA and TCR-CMV co-occurrence was scored with hypergeometric tests, and a repertoire-size bias correction was applied to TCR pairs. A later analysis estimated false discovery rates by permuting HLA or CMV assignments 20 times. A later analysis grouped co-occurring TCRs with DBSCAN, adding TCRdist sequence similarity when clustering within HLA-allele-positive subsets. Repertoires with fewer than 30,000 or more than 120,000 public chains, plus five repertoires with anomalous nucleotide sharing, were excluded from co-occurrence clustering. What TCRdb holds here is the immuneACCESS table cut down to in-frame rearrangements. Part of the clones is not present; checked against another copy, under half of the missing clones reflect an unresolved V gene, and the others are unexplained. V and J calls and clone size come straight from that table; D and trimming were deduced from the DNA. This sample comprises 150,000 or so clones, 75% to 90% of them detected only once. The ten largest clones add up to 1.5% to 2% of the sample.

Turning to this clone: The antigen it recognizes is unknown. No base-level quality is on record; no much larger clone is a single base apart.

Sequenced input: PBMCs. The sequence joins TRBV19 to TRBJ2-2; TRBD1 matches 7 bases in the middle. The TCR was taken from a young woman in good health and CMV-seronegative. The CDR3 protein sequence reads: CASSPGTVDGELFF. The DNA sequence is given as TGTGCCAGTAGTCCGGGGACAGTGGACGGGGAGCTGTTTTTT.